This T cell receptor beta chain came from a study of blood T cell repertoires in COVID-19. Whole-study context: From the United States, Italy and Spain came samples of acute and convalescent COVID-19.

Per the study methods: Cell counts per sample came from amplifying reference gene primers. The assay was immunoSEQ multiplex PCR, and TCRdb's table has in-frame clones only and misses some. That table gives V, J and clone size, and the DNA gave D and trimming. The sample contains more than 95,000 clones, approximately 80% of which appear only once. Germline CDR1 MNHEY, CDR2 SMNVEV (reference sequence). The ends were cut back, 6 bases at V and 5 bases at J, with 11 bases in the middle. The CDR3 consists of 14 residues. The chain has TRBV27 and TRBJ1-6; tentative D call: TRBD1 (6 bases). Sample: peripheral blood. The TCR comes from a man aged 60 to 75 with acute or convalescent COVID-19. In DNA form, the CDR3 reads TGTGCCAGCAGAAAGGACAGTGATAATTCACCCCTCCACTTT. It codes for CASRKDSDNSPLHF.